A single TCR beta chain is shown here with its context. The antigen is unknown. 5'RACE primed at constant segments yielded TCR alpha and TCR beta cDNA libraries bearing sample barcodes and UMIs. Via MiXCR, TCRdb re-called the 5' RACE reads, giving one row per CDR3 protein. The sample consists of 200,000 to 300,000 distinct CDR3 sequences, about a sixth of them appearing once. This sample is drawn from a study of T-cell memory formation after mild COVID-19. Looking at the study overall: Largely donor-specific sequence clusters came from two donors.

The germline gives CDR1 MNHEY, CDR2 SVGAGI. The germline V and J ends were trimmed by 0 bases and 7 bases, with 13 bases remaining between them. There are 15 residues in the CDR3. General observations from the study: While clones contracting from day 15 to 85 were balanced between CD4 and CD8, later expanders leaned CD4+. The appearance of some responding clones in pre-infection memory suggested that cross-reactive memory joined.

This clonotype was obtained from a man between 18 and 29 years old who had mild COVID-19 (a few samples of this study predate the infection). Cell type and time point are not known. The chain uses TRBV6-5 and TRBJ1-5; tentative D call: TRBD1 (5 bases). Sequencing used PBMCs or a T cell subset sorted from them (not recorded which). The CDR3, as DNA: TGTGCCAGCAGTTACTCGAGAAGGGGTGGACAGCCCCAGCATTTT. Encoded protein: CASSYSRRGGQPQHF.